This TCR beta chain was identified in a study of molecular identifiers for immune sequencing clone quantification. This clonotype was observed at least ten times. Its antigen is as yet unknown. TCRdb re-derived calls from the PCR reads in MiXCR, one entry per CDR3 protein. The sample shows about 510,000 distinct CDR3 sequences, about 20% of them seen only once. Sorting selected naive CD8 T cells with a CD8+CD4-CCR7+CD45RA+ phenotype. This CDR3 spans 13 amino acids. Germline-derived CDR1 and CDR2 are SQVTM and ANQGSEA. Trimming pared 4 bases from V and 1 base from J, leaving 11 bases between. Findings and limits, study-wide: Over 99% of effector molecules, yet under 1% of naive-cell molecules, were held by clones above 20 RNA copies. Spiked Jurkat TCR RNA from one cell was reportedly detectable among roughly 910,000 naive cells.

The sequenced material came from naive CD8+ T cells from blood, with Jurkat cell RNA spiked in. The subset was: FACS-sorted CD8+CD4-CCR7+CD45RA+ naive T cells. The receptor was derived from a human donor in good health. Some libraries in this study had Jurkat cell RNA spiked in. The rearrangement joins TRBV29-1 to TRBJ2-7; D uncertain. CDR3 bases: TGCAGCGTTGGATCCGGGCTTTCCTACGAGCAGTACTTC. Protein product: CSVGSGLSYEQYF.